The clone carrying this T cell receptor beta chain appeared a few times. Its antigen is undetermined. V was clipped by 2 bases and J by 0 bases, with 16 bases between them. The V gene's germline CDR1 is SGHVS and CDR2 FQNEAQ. The CDR3 has 17 residues. The data were taken from a study of response to subunit inactivated influenza vaccine. Study outcomes and limitations: There was a suggestion from the authors that each seasonal influenza vaccination recruits few new T cells.

TCRdb called the RT-PCR reads again in MiXCR, with one record for every CDR3 protein. The table has 450,000 to 550,000 distinct CDR3 sequences, 25% seen once; the top ten hold approximately 2%. This receptor was obtained from a man in his fifties or sixties who received an inactivated influenza vaccine. The chain couples TRBV7-8 to TRBJ1-1, with D perhaps TRBD1 (6 bases). The sequencing used CD4+ T cells sorted from PBMCs, collected roughly 5 days after vaccination. CDR3 DNA: TGTGCCAGCAGCTTATCAGGGCGGACAGCTATGAACACTGAAGCTTTCTTT. This encodes CASSLSGRTAMNTEAFF.